Listed below are T cell receptor beta chains from one sample, sequenced in a study of T cell changes during pregnancy in multiple sclerosis. The data were produced by immunoSEQ multiplex PCR, yet TCRdb's version contains in-frame clones alone and is incomplete. The sample carries roughly 35,000 clones, around 90% recorded once. The sample consisted of CD4+ T cells from peripheral blood mononuclear cells, taken before pregnancy. These receptors were collected from a female donor with multiple sclerosis, enrolled in a pregnancy study. Both conserved end residues are part of each CDR3. D genes are given only for firm matches. Clone size is shown for a subset of rows, as once, few, many or a class of expanded clone.

d_call,j_call,v_call,clone_size,cdr3_nt,cdr3_aa
-,TRBJ2-2,TRBV28,-,TGTGCCAGCAGTTTGACAGGCTGGAACGGGGAGCTGTTTTTT,CASSLTGWNGELFF
-,TRBJ1-1,TRBV5-1,-,TGCGCCAGCCCCAGGGAGAACACTGAAGCTTTCTTT,CASPRENTEAFF
TRBD1,TRBJ2-5,TRBV4-1,-,TGCGCCAGCAGCCAGGTGGACAGGCAAGAGACCCAGTACTTC,CASSQVDRQETQYF
-,TRBJ1-5,TRBV28,once,TGTGCCAGCAGCCTAGGATCGAAGGCCCTAGGTTGGCATTTT,CASSLGSKALGWHF
TRBD2,TRBJ2-1,TRBV7-9,-,TGTGCCAGCAGCTTCCCCGGGACTAGCGTGAATGAGCAGTTCTTC,CASSFPGTSVNEQFF
-,TRBJ1-2,TRBV7-3,-,TGTGCCAGCAGCTCTACCACGGGGGGCTACACCTTC,CASSSTTGGYTF
-,TRBJ2-5,TRBV9,-,TGTGCCAGCAGCGCCCAACATCGGGGAGAGACCCAGTACTTC,CASSAQHRGETQYF
-,TRBJ1-4,TRBV28,-,TGTGCCAGCAGTAATCTAGGACAGTTGGACGAAAAACTGTTTTTT,CASSNLGQLDEKLFF
-,TRBJ2-7,TRBV5-1,-,TGCGCCAGCAGTCTTAGCGGATACTCCTACGAGCAGTACTTC,CASSLSGYSYEQYF
TRBD2,TRBJ2-1,TRBV12-5,-,TGTGCTAGTGGTTTGAGTCCTAGCGGGATGATCGACTACAATGAGCAGTTCTTC,CASGLSPSGMIDYNEQFF
TRBD1,TRBJ1-4,TRBV13,-,TGTGCCAGCAGTCGGGACAGGGCGAATGAAAAACTGTTTTTT,CASSRDRANEKLFF
-,TRBJ1-5,TRBV2,-,TGTGCCAGCAGGAGGGAAGGTAGTCAGCCCCAGCATTTT,CASRREGSQPQHF
TRBD2,TRBJ2-1,TRBV27,-,TGTGCCAGCGGAAAACCGGGACTAGCACTATACAATGAGCAGTTCTTC,CASGKPGLALYNEQFF
-,TRBJ2-7,TRBV2,once,TGTGCCAGCAGTGAAAGGAGGGTTAGCGAGCAGTACTTC,CASSERRVSEQYF
TRBD1,TRBJ2-5,TRBV6-5,-,TGTGCCAGCGGGACAGTCCAAGAGACCCAGTACTTC,CASGTVQETQYF
TRBD1,TRBJ2-7,TRBV11-1,-,TGTGCCAGCAGCCCCTACAGGGGAAGATACTACGAGCAGTACTTC,CASSPYRGRYYEQYF
-,TRBJ1-1,TRBV6-5,-,TGTGCCAGCAGTCCGGCCGAGGAGAACACTGAAGCTTTCTTT,CASSPAEENTEAFF
-,TRBJ2-3,TRBV7-2,-,TGTGCCAGCAGCTTAGGGACAGCTAGCACAGATACGCAGTATTTT,CASSLGTASTDTQYF
-,TRBJ1-2,TRBV18,-,TGTGCCAGCTCACCGAAAGACCGACAGGTTAACTATGGCTACACCTTC,CASSPKDRQVNYGYTF
TRBD1,TRBJ2-7,TRBV7-9,-,TGTGCCAGCAGCCCCCTGGACAGGGGGCTCCACGAGCAGTACTTC,CASSPLDRGLHEQYF
TRBD2,TRBJ2-3,TRBV18,-,TGTGCCAGCTCACCACCTTGGACTAGCGAGTATACGCAGTATTTT,CASSPPWTSEYTQYF
TRBD1,TRBJ1-5,TRBV27,once,TGTGCCAGCAGTCCGACAGGGAAAGGCCAGCCCCAGCATTTT,CASSPTGKGQPQHF
TRBD1,TRBJ1-2,TRBV6-1,medium-sized,TGTGCCAGCAGTGAACGTATGGGACAGGGCTATGGCTACACCTTC,CASSERMGQGYGYTF
TRBD2,TRBJ2-7,TRBV2,-,TGTGCCAGCAGTGAGGGGCGGGAGGTCGAGCAGTACTTC,CASSEGREVEQYF
TRBD1,TRBJ2-2,TRBV2,-,TGTGCCAGCAGTGGAATACCGGGACAGGGGGCGACCGGGGAGCTGTTTTTT,CASSGIPGQGATGELFF
-,TRBJ2-1,TRBV6-5,-,TGTGCCAGCAGTAGGACTCTTCTCTCCAATGAGCAGTTCTTC,CASSRTLLSNEQFF
-,TRBJ2-1,TRBV5-1,-,TGCGCCAGCAGCTTGGTAGGGACAGGGGACGCTCCTAGCGGGAGCGGGACAAATGAGCAGTTCTTC,CASSLVGTGDAPSGSGTNEQFF
TRBD2,TRBJ2-3,TRBV29-1,-,TGCAGCGTTGATCAGCTAGCGGGTGCCACAGATACGCGGTATTTT,CSVDQLAGATDTRYF
TRBD1,TRBJ1-5,TRBV28,-,TGTGCCAGCAGTTTATACCCGACAGGGGGAAGGAATCAGCCCCAGCATTTT,CASSLYPTGGRNQPQHF
-,TRBJ1-1,TRBV2,few,TGTGCCAGCAGACTCTCCCCGGGGTCTACTGAAGCTTTCTTT,CASRLSPGSTEAFF
-,TRBJ2-4,TRBV5-1,-,TGCGCCAGCAGCTCCGACATAGAGGGGGACATTCAGTACTTC,CASSSDIEGDIQYF
TRBD2,TRBJ2-1,TRBV6-6,-,TGTGCCAGCAGTACTAGCGGGAGGATAGGTGAGCAGTTCTTC,CASSTSGRIGEQFF
TRBD1,TRBJ1-1,TRBV5-1,once,TGCGCCAGCAGCTTGGTAACAGGGGGAACCACTGAAGCTTTCTTT,CASSLVTGGTTEAFF
-,TRBJ2-5,TRBV5-1,-,TGCGCCAGCAGCTTGGTCGGGGGTCCAGAGACCCAGTACTTC,CASSLVGGPETQYF
TRBD2,TRBJ2-1,TRBV5-4,-,TGTGCCAGCAGCTTCTCTAGCGGGACTCACAATGAGCAGTTCTTC,CASSFSSGTHNEQFF
TRBD2,TRBJ2-3,TRBV5-6,-,TGTGCCAGCAGCGCCCTAGCGGGAGGGACCTCCTGGGATACGCAGTATTTT,CASSALAGGTSWDTQYF
-,TRBJ1-3,TRBV6-5,-,TGTGCCAGCAGTTACTCGATGGCGGCGGCTGGAAACACCATATATTTT,CASSYSMAAAGNTIYF
TRBD2,TRBJ2-7,TRBV6-1,-,TGTGCCAGCAGTAGACTAGCGGGGTCCTCCTACGAGCAGTACTTC,CASSRLAGSSYEQYF